The next 32 T cell receptor beta chains were all read from a single sample in a study (dated by TCRdb to between 2015 and 2017). Libraries were constructed by 5' RACE. The reads were generated on an Illumina MiSeq. TCRdb trimmed public reads at Q25 via fastp, called clones via MiXCR and kept in-frame beta chains. Rows are unified per CDR3 protein, each entry keeping the most common DNA and genes. Here the sample has some 62,000 distinct CDR3 sequences; about 20% occur a single time. The ten largest clones take up 2.5% to 3% of the sample. Sequenced: memory CD4+ T cells sorted from a lymph node. What the cell subset or site label conveys for this sample: memory CD4+ T cells, CD4+CD45RO+CD25-. Every receptor here comes from a female donor with breast cancer.

The chain links TRBV6-5 to TRBJ1-4; maybe TRBD1 (6 bases). The CDR3 sequence is 13 residues long. V was cut by 4 bases and J by 10 bases, with 13 bases left in between. Germline CDR1 is MNHEY and CDR2 is SVGAGI. DNA of the CDR3: TGTGCCAGCAGTTGGGGGCCGGGGGGAAAACTGTTTTTT. It yields the protein CASSWGPGGKLFF.

For this clonotype: A read error is possible here, since a much larger clone lies one base away. The chain combines TRBV4-2 with TRBJ2-3, with D possibly matching TRBD2 (5 bases). The CDR3 has 18 residues. V lost 6 bases and J lost 0, with 22 bases in between. Germline CDR1 LGHNA, CDR2 YNFKEQ. The CDR3 loop is CASSGSGRRLGSTDTQYF. CDR3 DNA sequence: TGTGCCAGCAGTGGGTCGGGCCGGAGGCTAGGGAGCACAGATACGCAGTATTTT.

This clonotype was counted between two and nine times. The chain recombines TRBV15 with TRBJ1-5, with a tentative D call TRBD1 (6 bases). Trimming removed 0 bases at V and 1 base at J, with 10 bases between. Germline V gene lookup returns CDR1 LNHNV and CDR2 YYDKDF (reference sequence). The CDR3 contains 16 residues. The CDR3 DNA is TGTGCCACCAGCAGAGACAGGGGCTCGAGCAATCAGCCCCAGCATTTT. This translates into CATSRDRGSSNQPQHF.

At least ten counts were recorded for this clonotype. This chain joins TRBV11-2 and TRBJ2-2, with D possibly called TRBD1 or TRBD2 (6 bases each). This CDR3 spans 15 amino acids. Deletions cut 5 bases from V and 6 bases from J, with 16 bases between. The germline CDR1 and CDR2 sequences are SGHAT and FQNNGV. The CDR3 DNA reads as TGTGCCAGCAGCCTCGGGGGCGTAGAATCCGGGGAGCTGTTTTTT. This encodes CASSLGGVESGELFF. Combining the CDR3 with reference TRBV11-2 and TRBJ2-2 gives the whole variable domain EAGVAQSPRYKIIEKRQSVAFWCNPISGHATLYWYQQILGQGPKLLIQFQNNGVVDDSQLPKDRFSAERLKGVDSTLKIQPAKLEDSAVYLCASSLGGVESGELFFGEGSRLTVL.

The chain links TRBV7-2 to TRBJ1-3, with 10 bases aligning to TRBD1. The J segment lost 4 bases and the V segment lost 2 bases, leaving 2 bases of the junction unmatched. Germline V gives CDR1 SGHTA, CDR2 FQGNSA. The CDR3 length is 15 residues. The CDR3 here is CASSLWTGGGNTIYF. CDR3 DNA: TGTGCCAGCAGCTTATGGACAGGGGGAGGAAACACCATATATTTT.

The chain links TRBV2 to TRBJ2-1; 8 bases fit TRBD2. Germline CDR1 SNHLY, CDR2 FYNNEI. With 6 bases clipped from V and 7 bases from J, the junction kept 8 bases outside the gene matches. The CDR3 runs 14 residues. The CDR3 DNA sequence: TGTGCCAGCAGGGACGGGAGGGCCCAGAATGAGCAGTTCTTC. The encoded protein is CASRDGRAQNEQFF.

This clonotype was counted a few times. V usage is TRBV7-2 and J usage is TRBJ2-5, with a weak D call TRBD1 (6 bases). Between the trimmed V and J ends, which lost 6 bases and 4 bases, there was a span of 18 bases. The CDR3 spans 15 residues. The V gene's germline CDR1 is SGHTA and CDR2 FQGNSA. Here the CDR3 DNA reads TGTGCCAGCAGACATGCAGGGCGAGGGGGAGAGACCCAGTACTTC. It yields the protein CASRHAGRGGETQYF.

The chain carries TRBV9 and TRBJ2-1; perhaps TRBD1 as D (5 bases). Deletions cut 2 bases from V and 10 bases from J, with 13 bases between. The length of the CDR3 is 13 residues. Germline CDR1 reads SGDLS; CDR2 reads YYNGEE. The CDR3 DNA reads TGTGCCAGCAGCGTCCAGAATGCAGGGGAGCAGTTCTTC. Translating gives CASSVQNAGEQFF.

The chain joins TRBV2 to TRBJ2-5, with TRBD2 matching 15 bases. With V trimmed by 3 bases and J by 5 bases, 4 bases remained unmatched. CDR3 length equals 16 residues. CDR1 and CDR2 from the germline V gene are SNHLY and FYNNEI. CDR3 in amino acids: CASSDGLAGGTETQYF. The CDR3 coding sequence is TGTGCCAGCAGTGATGGACTAGCGGGAGGGACGGAGACCCAGTACTTC.

The sample holds many counts of this clonotype. The V call is TRBV4-3, the J call TRBJ1-2, with TRBD1 matching 7 bases. Germline V gives CDR1 LGHNA, CDR2 YSLEER. The V segment lost 4 bases and the J segment 3 bases; nucleotides outside the gene matches: 8. The CDR3 has 15 residues. CDR3 sequence reads: CASSPLGQDYYGYTF. The CDR3 DNA reads TGCGCCAGCAGCCCTCTAGGACAGGATTACTATGGCTACACCTTC.

This clonotype has just a few counts. At one end the junction does not follow the germline gene, possibly because of a read error. The chain links TRBV7-9 to TRBJ2-2; D could derive from TRBD1 or TRBD2 (5 bases each). CDR3 length: 15 amino acids. The germline CDR1 and CDR2 sequences are SEHNR and FQNEAQ (reference sequence). For the CDR3, the DNA is TGTGCCAGCAGCCTAAAAGGACAAAACACCGGGGAGTTGTTTTTT. Its translation is CASSLKGQNTGELFF.

This clonotype was picked up a small number of times. V gene TRBV5-1 combines with J gene TRBJ2-3; TRBD1 agrees at 8 bases. CDR3 length: 15 residues. CDR1 is SGHRS and CDR2 is YFSETQ in the germline V gene. V was clipped by 5 bases and J by 4 bases; unmatched bases: 9. Here the CDR3 reads CASSFGQGAPDTQYF. As DNA, the CDR3 is TGCGCCAGCAGTTTCGGTCAGGGGGCCCCAGATACGCAGTATTTT.

This clonotype was detected once. The chain joins TRBV5-1 to TRBJ2-7; 8 positions agree with TRBD2. The CDR3 runs 13 residues. The V and J ends lost 5 bases and 7 bases, in that order; junction bases with no gene match: 8. The germline V gene encodes CDR1 SGHRS and CDR2 YFSETQ. The CDR3 loop is CASRKGLEEEQYF. As DNA, the CDR3 is TGCGCCAGCAGAAAGGGACTAGAAGAAGAGCAGTACTTC.

This clonotype was counted at least ten times. CDR3 sequence (DNA): TGTGCCAGCAGCGCTAGCAATCAGCCCCAGCATTTT. Protein sequence: CASSASNQPQHF. V and J are TRBV7-8 and TRBJ1-5; D not resolved. V lost 5 bases, J lost 0 bases, and 2 bases lay in between. This CDR3 is built from 12 residues. Germline V gene sequence: CDR1 SGHVS, CDR2 FQNEAQ.

This clonotype was counted ten times or more. The genes are TRBV5-5 and TRBJ1-2, with a tentative D call TRBD1 (6 bases). V was pared by 3 bases and J by 4 bases, with 16 bases between. This CDR3 has 15 residues. The germline CDR1 and CDR2 sequences are SGHKS and YYEKEE (reference sequence). CDR3 sequence: CASSYLNDRRYGYTF. The CDR3 DNA reads as TGTGCCAGCAGCTACTTAAACGACAGGCGCTATGGCTACACCTTC.

This clonotype was counted at least ten times. V is TRBV20-1 and J is TRBJ2-5; 7 nucleotides agree with TRBD2. Germline V gives CDR1 DFQATT, CDR2 SNEGSKA (reference sequence). This CDR3 comprises 13 residues. The ends lost 6 bases at V and 5 bases at J; junction bases unmatched: 9. CDR3 amino acids: CSAPGGSWETQYF. CDR3 coding DNA: TGCAGTGCCCCCGGGGGGAGTTGGGAGACCCAGTACTTC.

This clonotype was counted ten times or more. The J gene is TRBJ1-2, the V gene TRBV12-3 or TRBV12-4; the D gene is possibly TRBD1 (6 bases). The CDR3 contains 12 residues. Trimming pared 6 bases from V and 5 bases from J, leaving 10 bases between. CDR3 in DNA: TGTGCCAGCAGCCTACAGGGATATGGCTACACCTTC. This sequence encodes CASSLQGYGYTF.

In its sample, this clonotype was seen many times. The chain recombines TRBV7-2 with TRBJ2-3; D is undetermined. Germline-derived CDR1 and CDR2 are SGHTA and FQGNSA. V was cut by 5 bases and J by 0 bases, with 9 bases left in between. The length of the CDR3 is 14 residues. CDR3 nucleotide sequence: TGTGCCAGCAGCCTCGCCAGCAGCACAGATACGCAGTATTTT. It specifies CASSLASSTDTQYF.

V is TRBV28 and J is TRBJ1-1, with D uncertain. Trimming pared 2 bases from V and 2 bases from J, leaving 15 bases between. This CDR3 has 16 amino acids. Per the germline V gene, CDR1 is MDHEN and CDR2 is SYDVKM. CDR3 DNA sequence: TGTGCCAGCAGTTTAAGAAGGCGGATCTCAAACACTGAAGCTTTCTTT. This translates into CASSLRRRISNTEAFF.

In this sample, this clonotype turned up many times. The chain joins TRBV2 to TRBJ1-2, with D maybe TRBD1 (6 bases). Per the germline V gene, CDR1 is SNHLY and CDR2 is FYNNEI. The germline V and J ends were trimmed by 5 bases and 5 bases, with 15 bases remaining between them. This CDR3 has 14 residues. The CDR3: CASSFTRDTYGYTF. In DNA, the CDR3 is TGTGCCAGCAGTTTTACCCGGGACACATATGGCTACACCTTC. The full variable domain, rest sourced from reference TRBV2 and TRBJ1-2, is EPEVTQTPSHQVTQMGQEVILRCVPISNHLYFYWYRQILGQKVEFLVSFYNNEISEKSEIFDDQFSVERPDGSNFTLKIRSTKLEDSAMYFCASSFTRDTYGYTFGSGTRLTVV.

CDR3: CASSFGVRETQYF. CDR3 sequence (DNA): TGTGCCAGCAGCTTCGGGGTGAGAGAGACCCAGTACTTC. This sequence joins TRBV7-9 and TRBJ2-5; tentatively, D is TRBD2 (5 bases). From germline, CDR1 is SEHNR and CDR2 FQNEAQ (reference sequence). V was shortened by 3 bases and J by 4 bases, with 9 bases between the two germline ends. CDR3 length: 13 residues.

This clonotype has just a few counts. The V and J genes are TRBV29-1 and TRBJ2-6; D possibly corresponds to TRBD2 (5 bases). Germline V gives CDR1 SQVTM, CDR2 ANQGSEA. CDR3 length: 14 residues. Deletions cut 2 bases from V and 2 bases from J, with 7 bases between. Here the CDR3 reads CSVESGTGANVLTF. In DNA, the CDR3 is TGCAGCGTTGAATCGGGGACTGGGGCCAACGTCCTGACTTTC.

The chain links TRBV5-1 to TRBJ2-5; the match to TRBD1 covers 9 bases. Losses at the gene ends were 3 bases for V and 5 bases for J; bases not matched to a gene: 2. There are 13 residues in the CDR3. Germline V gene data show CDR1 as SGHRS and CDR2 as YFSETQ. CDR3 residues: CASSYDRGETQYF. CDR3 DNA sequence: TGCGCCAGCAGCTATGACAGGGGGGAGACCCAGTACTTC.

The rearrangement links TRBV7-8 to TRBJ1-5; D may be TRBD1 (5 bases). The germline gives CDR1 SGHVS, CDR2 FQNEAQ. CDR3 length: 15 residues. The V gene lost 5 bases and the J gene lost 4 bases, with 15 bases spanning the gap. CDR3 nucleotides: TGTGCCAGCAGCGAGAGCCAGGGTGGAAATCAGCCCCAGCATTTT. It yields the protein CASSESQGGNQPQHF.

This clonotype has a count of ten or more. The rearrangement joins TRBV6-5 to TRBJ1-1; D is uncertain. The CDR3 has 15 residues. The V end lost 2 bases, the J end lost 5 bases, and 15 bases lay between the germline ends. CDR1 is MNHEY and CDR2 is SVGAGI in the germline V gene. The CDR3 bases are TGTGCCAGCAGTTACCGAAGTGCGGGTGATACTGAAGCTTTCTTT. It translates to CASSYRSAGDTEAFF.

This clonotype has just a few counts. The chain links TRBV7-3 to TRBJ1-1; D gene ambiguous. V lost 1 base to trimming and J lost 1 base, with 7 bases between them. The germline V gene has CDR1 SGHTA and CDR2 FQGTGA. This CDR3 has 14 amino acids. The CDR3 DNA reads TGTGCCAGCAGCTTAATAGGTCCGAACACTGAAGCTTTCTTT. Protein product: CASSLIGPNTEAFF.

This clonotype has only a few counts. The chain employs TRBV4-2 and TRBJ1-2; D gene unclear. CDR1 and CDR2 from the germline V gene are LGHNA and YNFKEQ. This CDR3 has 16 amino acids. With 1 base removed from V and 3 bases from J, the gap between germline ends came to 15 bases. CDR3 sequence reads: CASSQVGWTEYYGYTF. The CDR3 bases are TGTGCCAGCAGCCAAGTCGGATGGACCGAGTACTATGGCTACACCTTC.

In its sample, this clonotype was seen a few times. One end of the junction varies from germline; a read error may be responsible. The DNA for the CDR3 is TGTGCCAGCAGTTACTCGGGACAGTCCTATGGCCACACCTTC. Translated: CASSYSGQSYGHTF. The chain is built from TRBV6-5 and TRBJ1-2, with 7 bases identical to TRBD1. Germline lookup yields CDR1 MNHEY and CDR2 SVGAGI. This CDR3 has 14 residues.

The chain uses TRBV6-6 and TRBJ2-1; possibly TRBD1 or TRBD2 for D (5 bases each). The germline gives CDR1 MNHNY, CDR2 SVGAGI (reference sequence). This CDR3 spans 13 amino acids. The ends were cut back, 8 bases at V and 6 bases at J, with 14 bases in the middle. The CDR3 is CASSRGTGNEQFF. CDR3 DNA: TGTGCCAGCTCCCGGGGCACGGGCAATGAGCAGTTCTTC.

This clonotype showed up just a few times. This chain uses TRBV20-1 with TRBJ1-4; D is possibly TRBD1 (6 bases). The CDR3 is 14 residues long. Per the germline V gene, CDR1 is DFQATT and CDR2 is SNEGSKA (reference sequence). The V end was cut by 3 bases, the J end by 8 bases, with 16 bases between. CDR3 in DNA: TGCAGTGCTAGCCCGGGAGGGGGGTCCGAAAAACTGTTTTTT. Its protein is CSASPGGGSEKLFF.

V is TRBV29-1 and J is TRBJ1-4, with a tentative D call TRBD1 (5 bases). This CDR3 contains 13 residues. Germline assignment: CDR1 SQVTM and CDR2 ANQGSEA. V lost 4 bases, J lost 7 bases, and 13 bases lay in between. CDR3 nucleotide sequence: TGCAGCGTTGGTAGGGGTTCGAGTGAAAAACTGTTTTTT. Translation: CSVGRGSSEKLFF.

This clonotype was counted once. A much larger clonotype is one base distant, so this may be a read error. Since the CDR3 does not end with the conserved phenylalanine or tryptophan, this likely comes from a read error. The DNA is omitted, as the CDR3 cannot be located on it reliably, and the CDR3 follows TCRdb's listing. This chain joins TRBV6-1 and TRBJ1-1; the table's D call, TRBD1, has no DNA check behind it. Germline CDR1 reads MNHNS; CDR2 reads SASEGT. The CDR3 has 12 residues if both end residues are counted. CDR3 amino acids: CASRIFILPPVV.